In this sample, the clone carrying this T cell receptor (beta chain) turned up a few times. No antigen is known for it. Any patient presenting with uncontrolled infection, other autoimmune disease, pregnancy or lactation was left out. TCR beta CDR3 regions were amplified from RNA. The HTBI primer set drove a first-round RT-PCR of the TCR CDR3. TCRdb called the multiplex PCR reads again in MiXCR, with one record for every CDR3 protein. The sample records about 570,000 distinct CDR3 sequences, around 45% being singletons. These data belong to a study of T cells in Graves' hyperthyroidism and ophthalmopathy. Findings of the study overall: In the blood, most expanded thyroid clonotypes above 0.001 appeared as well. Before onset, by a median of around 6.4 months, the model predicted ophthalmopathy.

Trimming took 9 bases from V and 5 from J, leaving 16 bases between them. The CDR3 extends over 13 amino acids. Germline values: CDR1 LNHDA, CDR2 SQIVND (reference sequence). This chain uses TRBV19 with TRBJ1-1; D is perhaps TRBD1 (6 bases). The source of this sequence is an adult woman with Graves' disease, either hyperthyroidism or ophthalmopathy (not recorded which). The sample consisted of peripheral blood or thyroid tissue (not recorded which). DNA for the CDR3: TGTGCCAGCAGCCTCCCAGGACAGACTGAAGCTTTCTTT. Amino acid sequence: CASSLPGQTEAFF.